The T cell receptor beta chain under discussion was sequenced for a study of T-cell memory formation after mild COVID-19. This clonotype showed up just a few times. V shed 1 base and J shed 3 bases, with 9 bases lying between them. The length of the CDR3 is 15 residues. Germline CDR1 is MNHNS and CDR2 is SASEGT. MiXCR, run by TCRdb on the 5' RACE reads, gives a single entry per CDR3 protein. The data show almost 250,000 distinct CDR3 sequences, with less than 20% seen just once and around 2.2% held by the top ten. The sequencing input was PBMCs or a T cell subset sorted from them (not recorded which). The clonotype was recovered from an adult woman who had mild COVID-19 (a few samples of this study predate the infection). Cell type and time point are not known. This chain joins TRBV6-1 and TRBJ2-2; D unresolved. CDR3 region: CASSEVGGDTGELFF. The CDR3 region has the DNA TGTGCCAGCAGTGAAGTAGGTGGGGACACCGGGGAGCTGTTTTTT.